The text below deals with one T cell receptor (beta chain). The target antigen is unknown. The sample is drawn from a study of shared clonotypes between healthy human individuals. Repertoires were generated with immunoSEQ multiplex PCR, while TCRdb's copy carries only in-frame clones and drops some. The sample holds roughly 2,500,000 clones; 93% are singletons and the top ten take about 0.39%. Trimming removed 4 bases from V and 6 bases from J, with 16 bases in between. The CDR3 is 14 amino acids. Germline values: CDR1 LNHNV, CDR2 YYDKDF (reference sequence). Notes on the study in general: Limitation of the genetic and exposure-history diversity represented came from the few donors.

J is TRBJ2-7 and V is TRBV15; possibly TRBD1 or TRBD2 for D (5 bases each). The TCR sequence derives from a man younger than 35 in good health. Some clones in this sample may be carry-over from other donors' samples. The sample was naive CD4+ T cells from PBMCs. The subset was: CD45RA+ positively selected. CDR3 protein: CATSKSGTHSEQYF. CDR3 nucleotides: TGTGCCACCAGCAAATCCGGGACCCATTCCGAGCAGTACTTC.